These 7 T cell receptor beta chains were sequenced from one sample in a study of cytomegalovirus exposure and HLA in healthy donors. The protocol was immunoSEQ multiplex PCR, while the TCRdb copy is restricted to in-frame clones and leaves out a portion. The sample has about 120,000 clones; approximately 88% are singletons. Input material: PBMCs. Receptors originate from a young woman in good health and CMV-seronegative.

The V and J genes are TRBV18 and TRBJ2-1; 10 bases align to TRBD2. The germline V gene has CDR1 KGHSH and CDR2 LQKENI. J gave up 7 bases and V 1 base, and 7 bases lay outside the gene matches. This CDR3 region has 16 residues. This chain's CDR3 is CASSPLTSGSSNEQFF. CDR3 DNA: TGTGCCAGCTCACCACTGACTAGCGGGTCTTCAAATGAGCAGTTCTTC.

J is TRBJ2-7 and V is TRBV11-2; the D gene is possibly TRBD2 (6 bases). The CDR3 has 13 residues. V was shortened by 4 bases and J by 5 bases, with 12 bases between the two germline ends. Germline CDR1 and CDR2: SGHAT and FQNNGV. The CDR3 DNA follows: TGTGCCAGCAGCTCGGCGGGAAACCACGAGCAGTACTTC. Translation: CASSSAGNHEQYF.

The chain is built from TRBV6-5 and TRBJ1-1, with TRBD1 as a possible D gene (6 bases). The V end was cut by 5 bases, the J end by 1 base, with 14 bases between. The CDR3 totals 15 residues. Per germline, CDR1 MNHEY and CDR2 SVGAGI. CDR3 nucleotides: TGTGCCAGCAGTAGGGACACGATTTCGAACACTGAAGCTTTCTTT. It encodes CASSRDTISNTEAFF.

The V and J genes are TRBV10-2 and TRBJ1-3; perhaps TRBD1 as D (6 bases). V lost 6 bases to trimming and J lost 2 bases, with 11 bases between them. The germline V gene encodes CDR1 WSHSY and CDR2 SAAADI. The CDR3 has 14 amino acids. CDR3: CASSRDITGNTIYF. The CDR3 coding sequence is TGCGCCAGCAGCCGGGACATCACTGGAAACACCATATATTTT.

The V and J genes are TRBV2 and TRBJ2-7; D gene uncertain. Trimming removed 1 base at V and 0 bases at J, with 10 bases between. CDR1 is SNHLY and CDR2 is FYNNEI in the germline V gene. The CDR3 is 15 residues long. As DNA, the CDR3 is TGTGCCAGCAGTGAAGGGCAGATACCCTCCTACGAGCAGTACTTC. Its translation: CASSEGQIPSYEQYF. Full variable domain (missing parts from reference TRBV2 and TRBJ2-7): EPEVTQTPSHQVTQMGQEVILRCVPISNHLYFYWYRQILGQKVEFLVSFYNNEISEKSEIFDDQFSVERPDGSNFTLKIRSTKLEDSAMYFCASSEGQIPSYEQYFGPGTRLTVT.

The chain carries TRBV4-1 and TRBJ2-7; the D gene is possibly TRBD2 (5 bases). The V end lost 0 bases, the J end lost 2 bases, and 11 bases lay between the germline ends. The CDR3 spans 15 residues. CDR1 is MGHRA, CDR2 YSYEKL, per germline. DNA for the CDR3: TGCGCCAGCAGCCAAGAGTTCGAACTAGCCTACGAGCAGTACTTC. Translation gives CASSQEFELAYEQYF.

The chain is built from TRBV4-1 and TRBJ2-7; 11 nucleotides match TRBD2. Germline V gene sequence: CDR1 MGHRA, CDR2 YSYEKL. CDR3 size: 16 residues. Trimming took 2 bases from V and 2 from J; bases not matched to a gene: 5. Here the CDR3 DNA reads TGCGCCAGCAGCCAATTTAGCGGGAGGGTTACCTACGAGCAGTACTTC. Residues: CASSQFSGRVTYEQYF.